The clone carrying this T cell receptor (beta chain) has just a few counts. This record belongs to a study of blood T cell repertoires in COVID-19. At the level of the study: Samples came from the United States, Italy and Spain, spanning acute and convalescent COVID-19.

In terms of age and location, participants ranged from roughly 18 to 90 years and lived in approximately 26 US areas. Assignments of participants to cohorts depended upon their own reported clinical history. Per germline, CDR1 SGHKS and CDR2 YYEKEE (reference sequence). The CDR3 is 16 amino acids. Trimming left V 4 bases short and J 2 bases short, with 15 bases between. In the authors' methods: Researchers report that nucleated cell counts were estimated from reference gene primer amplification. The data were produced by immunoSEQ multiplex PCR, yet TCRdb's version contains in-frame clones alone and is incomplete. V, J and clone size are those of that table, while D and trimming were read from the DNA. The sample includes some 180,000 clones, less than 80% seen only once; the top ten take roughly 19%.

Sequencing input: PBMCs or T cells enriched from blood (not recorded which). This chain links TRBV5-5 with TRBJ2-2; D perhaps matches TRBD2 (6 bases). This TCR was sampled from a woman in her 70s in a cohort exposed to, infected with or recovered from COVID-19 (not recorded which). DNA of the CDR3: TGTGCCAGCAGCAAGTTGACGGGAGAAAACACCGGGGAGCTGTTTTTT. It encodes CASSKLTGENTGELFF.